Listed here is a single T cell receptor beta chain. The sample is drawn from a study of technical replicates of blood from a few donors. The repertoire was sequenced with immunoSEQ multiplex PCR; TCRdb's copy has only in-frame clones and lacks some. This sample has 65,000 to 95,000 clones, with over 90% found just once. V was trimmed by 5 bases and J by 4 bases, leaving 8 bases between them. There are 11 residues in the CDR3. The germline V gene has CDR1 DFQATT and CDR2 SNEGSKA (reference sequence). The V and J genes are TRBV20-1 and TRBJ1-2, with unresolved D. This clonotype was sampled from a human donor in good health. The sequencing input was T cells isolated from PBMCs. In DNA, the CDR3 is TGCAGTGCTGGTGCAGTCTATGGCTACACCTTC. This gives the protein CSAGAVYGYTF.